This T cell receptor beta chain was sequenced in a study of T cell responses to AZD1222 COVID-19 vaccine. Looking at the study overall: Pooling was applied to second doses at about 4 or about 12 weeks.

Study-wide points: Among vaccine-associated CD4 TCRs, coverage spanned spike, with dominance at 160-218 and 743-854. Recipients of AZD1222 seropositive at baseline numbered only 5 to 7. Increases in Spike-specific TCR breadth and depth were seen after two AZD1222 doses.

TCRdb keeps only in-frame clones here, not all; method: immunoSEQ multiplex PCR. The table includes roughly 160,000 clones, more than 90% detected once. V gave up 4 bases and J gave up 0 bases; unmatched junction bases: 9. CDR3 length equals 17 residues. Germline CDR1 is MDHEN and CDR2 is SYDVKM. A single count supports this clone. Its matching antigen is unknown. The sample in question was peripheral blood, obtained on day 0 of AZD1222 vaccination. The chain carries TRBV28 and TRBJ1-2; TRBD1 agrees at 9 bases. This clonotype was obtained from an adult in good health. The CDR3 DNA sequence: TGTGCCAGCAGTTCCACCTCCCGACAGGGGGCTAACTATGGCTACACCTTC. The encoded protein is CASSSTSRQGANYGYTF.